Below are 11 T cell receptor beta chains sequenced from a single sample in a study of regulatory and conventional T cells in breast cancer. TCRdb used MiXCR to reprocess the PCR reads, holding one entry per CDR3 protein. The data contain approximately 9,500 distinct CDR3 sequences, about 35% of them singletons. Sequencing was done on a sample of conventional T cells from blood. The receptor set was obtained from a male donor in good health.

The chain joins TRBV12-3 or TRBV12-4 to TRBJ1-1, with no clear D. The V end lost 5 bases, the J end lost 4 bases, and 11 bases lay between the germline ends. CDR3 length equals 13 residues. DNA for the CDR3: TGTGCCAGCAGTACCCAGAGGGCCACTGAAGCTTTCTTT. As protein: CASSTQRATEAFF.

For this clonotype: This may arise from a read error, as a much more abundant clone is one base away. The CDR3 protein is CASSKDRAHTNFDQPQHF. The CDR3 DNA sequence: TGTGCCAGTAGTAAAGACAGGGCACACACAAACTTCGATCAGCCCCAGCATTTT. The genes are TRBV19 and TRBJ1-5, with 7 bases aligning to TRBD1. This CDR3 region has 18 residues. Trimming at V came to 4 bases and at J to 5 bases, leaving 17 bases not matched to a gene. Per the germline V gene, CDR1 is LNHDA and CDR2 is SQIVND (reference sequence).

This clonotype was counted between two and nine times. The chain joins TRBV10-3 to TRBJ2-2; D not certain. Trimming removed 2 bases from V and 5 bases from J, with 6 bases in between. This CDR3 has 13 amino acids. The V gene's germline CDR1 is ENHRY and CDR2 SYGVKD. CDR3 bases: TGTGCCATCAGTGAGATGGCAACCGGGGAGCTGTTTTTT. It specifies CAISEMATGELFF.

Of note for this clonotype: An end of the junction does not agree with germline; a read error may underlie this. The chain uses TRBV29-1 and TRBJ1-1, with D possibly being TRBD1 (6 bases). The CDR3 is 13 residues long. Germline CDR1 SQVTM, CDR2 ANQGSEA. DNA of the CDR3: TGCAGCGGCTCCAAGGGGAGGGACACTGGAGCTTTCTTT. Translation: CSGSKGRDTGAFF.

This clonotype was seen a handful of times. The genes are TRBV2 and TRBJ2-6; D is perhaps TRBD1 (6 bases). V was pared by 5 bases and J by 1 base, with 9 bases between. The CDR3 loop spans 15 amino acids. Germline CDR1 reads SNHLY; CDR2 reads FYNNEI. The CDR3 region is CASSLRGSGANVLTF. The CDR3 bases are TGTGCCAGCAGTCTCAGGGGATCTGGGGCCAACGTCCTGACTTTC.

The chain combines TRBV12-5 with TRBJ2-5; 14 nucleotides match TRBD2. In germline, CDR1 is LGHNT, CDR2 FRNRAP. The length of the CDR3 is 16 residues. The junction had 6 bases not matched to a gene; V was cut back by 5 bases and J by 4 bases. The CDR3 DNA reads as TGTGCTAGTGGTCCCCCGGGACTAGCGGGGGTAGAGACCCAGTACTTC. Encoded protein: CASGPPGLAGVETQYF. The full variable domain, its missing parts supplied by reference TRBV12-5 and TRBJ2-5, is DARVTQTPRHKVTEMGQEVTMRCQPILGHNTVFWYRQTMMQGLELLAYFRNRAPLDDSGMPKDRFSAEMPDATLATLKIQPSEPRDSAVYFCASGPPGLAGVETQYFGPGTRLLVL.

The CDR3 region is CASSYSQRGPYEQYF. DNA for the CDR3: TGTGCCAGCAGTTACTCCCAGCGGGGGCCCTACGAGCAGTACTTC. J is TRBJ2-7 and V is TRBV6-5; the match to TRBD2 covers 8 bases. J lost 2 bases, V lost 0 bases, and 3 bases had no gene match. The CDR3 loop spans 15 amino acids. Germline CDR1 and CDR2: MNHEY and SVGAGI.

The rearrangement joins TRBV6-5 to TRBJ2-3; D could derive from TRBD1 or TRBD2 (6 bases each). Germline-derived CDR1 and CDR2 are MNHEY and SVGAGI. CDR3 length: 16 residues. The V end was cut by 4 bases, the J end by 1 base, with 15 bases between. CDR3 loop: CASSSLTGAGTDTQYF. CDR3 DNA sequence: TGTGCCAGCAGTTCCCTTACGGGGGCCGGCACAGATACGCAGTATTTT.

The CDR3 DNA reads TGTGCCAGCAGTTTAGGGGACAGGATCACAGATACGCAGTATTTT. This encodes CASSLGDRITDTQYF. The chain couples TRBV12-3 or TRBV12-4 to TRBJ2-3; TRBD1 agrees at 8 bases. V was pared by 1 base and J by 2 bases, with 2 bases of the junction left unmatched. The CDR3 consists of 15 residues.

The gene calls are TRBV4-2 and TRBJ2-7, with 7 positions matching TRBD1. Germline V CDR1 and CDR2: LGHNA, YNFKEQ. The CDR3 is 14 amino acids. J gave up 3 bases and V 1 base, and 3 bases lay outside the gene matches. The CDR3 DNA sequence: TGTGCCAGCAGCCAAGTTGGGACAGACTACGAGCAGTACTTC. This gives the protein CASSQVGTDYEQYF.

The table lists this clonotype with many counts. This chain connects TRBV10-3 to TRBJ2-2, with a weak D call TRBD2 (6 bases). From germline, CDR1 is ENHRY and CDR2 SYGVKD. The CDR3 sequence is 17 residues long. V lost 2 bases and J 0 bases, leaving 13 bases between the germline ends. CDR3: CAISENRGGANTGELFF. In DNA form, the CDR3 reads TGTGCCATCAGTGAGAATCGGGGAGGTGCGAACACCGGGGAGCTGTTTTTT.